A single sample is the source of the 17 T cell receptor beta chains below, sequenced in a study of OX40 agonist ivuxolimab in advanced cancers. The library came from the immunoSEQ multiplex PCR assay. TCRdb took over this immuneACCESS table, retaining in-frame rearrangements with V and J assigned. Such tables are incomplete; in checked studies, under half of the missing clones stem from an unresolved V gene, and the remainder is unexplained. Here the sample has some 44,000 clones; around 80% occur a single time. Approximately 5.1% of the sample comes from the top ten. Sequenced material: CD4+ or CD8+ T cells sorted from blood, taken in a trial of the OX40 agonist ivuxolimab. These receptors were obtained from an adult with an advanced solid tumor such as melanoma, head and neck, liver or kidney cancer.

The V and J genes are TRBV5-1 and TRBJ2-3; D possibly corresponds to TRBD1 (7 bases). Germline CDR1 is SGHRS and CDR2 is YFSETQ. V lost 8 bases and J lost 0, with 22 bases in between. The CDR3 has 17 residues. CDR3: CASSTQGGPRSTDTQYF. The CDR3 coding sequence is TGCGCCAGTAGCACCCAGGGGGGCCCCCGTAGCACAGATACGCAGTATTTT.

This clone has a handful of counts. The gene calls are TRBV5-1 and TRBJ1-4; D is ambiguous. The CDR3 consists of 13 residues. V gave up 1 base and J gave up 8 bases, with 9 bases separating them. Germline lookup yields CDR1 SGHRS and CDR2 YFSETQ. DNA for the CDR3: TGCGCCAGCAGCTTGACGACGGGGGAAAAACTGTTTTTT. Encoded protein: CASSLTTGEKLFF.

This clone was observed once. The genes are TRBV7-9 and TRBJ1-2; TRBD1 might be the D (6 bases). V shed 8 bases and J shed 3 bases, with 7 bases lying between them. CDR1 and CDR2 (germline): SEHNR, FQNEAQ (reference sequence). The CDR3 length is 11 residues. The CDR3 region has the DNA TGTGCCAGCCCAGGGGACTATGGCTACACCTTC. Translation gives CASPGDYGYTF.

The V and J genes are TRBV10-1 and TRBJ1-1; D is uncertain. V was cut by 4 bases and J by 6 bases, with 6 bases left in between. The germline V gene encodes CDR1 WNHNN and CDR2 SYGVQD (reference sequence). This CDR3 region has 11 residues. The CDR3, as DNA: TGCGCCAGCAGTGGGGAGTCTGAAGCTTTCTTT. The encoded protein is CASSGESEAFF.

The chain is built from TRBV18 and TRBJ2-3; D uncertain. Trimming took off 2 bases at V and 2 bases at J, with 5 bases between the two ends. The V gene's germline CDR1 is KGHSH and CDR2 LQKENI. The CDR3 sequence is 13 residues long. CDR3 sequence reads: CASSPSLTDTQYF. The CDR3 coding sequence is TGTGCCAGCTCACCATCCCTCACAGATACGCAGTATTTT. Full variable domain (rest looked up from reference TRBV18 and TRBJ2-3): NAGVMQNPRHLVRRRGQEARLRCSPMKGHSHVYWYRQLPEEGLKFMVYLQKENIIDESGMPKERFSAEFPKEGPSILRIQQVVRGDSAAYFCASSPSLTDTQYFGPGTRLTVL.

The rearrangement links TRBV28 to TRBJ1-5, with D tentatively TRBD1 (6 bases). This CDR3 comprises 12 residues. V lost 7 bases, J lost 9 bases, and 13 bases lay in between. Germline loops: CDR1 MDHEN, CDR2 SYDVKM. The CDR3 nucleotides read TGTGCCAGCAACGCAGGGGTTAGGCCCCAGCATTTT. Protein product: CASNAGVRPQHF.

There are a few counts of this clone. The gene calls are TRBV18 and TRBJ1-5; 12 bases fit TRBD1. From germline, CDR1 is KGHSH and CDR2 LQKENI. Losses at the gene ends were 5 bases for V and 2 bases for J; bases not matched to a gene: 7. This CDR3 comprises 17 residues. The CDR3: CASSITGTGGGNQPQHF. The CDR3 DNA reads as TGTGCCAGCTCAATAACCGGGACAGGGGGCGGCAATCAGCCCCAGCATTTT.

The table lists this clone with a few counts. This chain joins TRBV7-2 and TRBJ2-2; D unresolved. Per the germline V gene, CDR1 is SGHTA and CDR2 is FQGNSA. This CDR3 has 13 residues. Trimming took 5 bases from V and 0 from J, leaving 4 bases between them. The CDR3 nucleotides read TGTGCCAGCAGCGGGGCGAACACCGGGGAGCTGTTTTTT. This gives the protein CASSGANTGELFF.

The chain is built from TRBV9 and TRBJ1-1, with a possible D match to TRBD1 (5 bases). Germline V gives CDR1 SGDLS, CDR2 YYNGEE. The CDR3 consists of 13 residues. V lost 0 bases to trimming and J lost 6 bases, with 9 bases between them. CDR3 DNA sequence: TGTGCCAGCAGCGTAGGGGGCGGAGCTGAAGCTTTCTTT. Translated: CASSVGGGAEAFF.

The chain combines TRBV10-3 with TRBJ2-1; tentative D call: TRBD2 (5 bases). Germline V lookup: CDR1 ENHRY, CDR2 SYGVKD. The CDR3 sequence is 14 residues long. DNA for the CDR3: TGTGCTCACTCGGGAACTAGCTCCTACAATGAGCAGTTCTTC. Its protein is CAHSGTSSYNEQFF.

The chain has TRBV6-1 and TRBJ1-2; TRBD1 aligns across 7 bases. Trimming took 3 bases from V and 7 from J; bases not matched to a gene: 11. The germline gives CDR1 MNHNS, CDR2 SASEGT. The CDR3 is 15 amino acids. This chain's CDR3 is CASSERTGGGVGYTF. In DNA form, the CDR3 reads TGTGCCAGCAGTGAGAGGACAGGCGGTGGCGTTGGCTACACCTTC.

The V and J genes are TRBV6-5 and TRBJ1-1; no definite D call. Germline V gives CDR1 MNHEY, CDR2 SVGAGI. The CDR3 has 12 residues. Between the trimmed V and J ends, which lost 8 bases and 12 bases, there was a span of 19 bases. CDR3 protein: CASGPGFGLPFF. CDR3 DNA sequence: TGTGCCAGCGGTCCCGGGTTTGGCCTGCCTTTCTTT.

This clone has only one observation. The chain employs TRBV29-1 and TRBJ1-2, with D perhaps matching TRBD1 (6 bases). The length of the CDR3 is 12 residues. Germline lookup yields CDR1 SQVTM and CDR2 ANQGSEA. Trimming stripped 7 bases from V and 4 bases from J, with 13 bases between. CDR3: CSGGVGAYGYTF. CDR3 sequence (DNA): TGCAGCGGAGGAGTGGGGGCCTATGGCTACACCTTC.

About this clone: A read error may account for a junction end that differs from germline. CDR3 DNA sequence: TGTGCCAGCAACAACCCTCCGCCTTACTCCTACAATGTGCAGTTCTTC. It specifies CASNNPPPYSYNVQFF. V usage is TRBV28 and J usage is TRBJ2-1; no definite D call. CDR1 MDHEN and CDR2 SYDVKM come from the germline V gene. This CDR3 spans 16 amino acids. The full variable domain, completed using reference TRBV28 and TRBJ2-1, is DVKVTQSSRYLVKRTGEKVFLECVQDMDHENMFWYRQDPGLGLRLIYFSYDVKMKEKGDIPEGYSVSREKKERFSLILESASTNQTSMYLCASNNPPPYSYNVQFFGPGTRLTVL.

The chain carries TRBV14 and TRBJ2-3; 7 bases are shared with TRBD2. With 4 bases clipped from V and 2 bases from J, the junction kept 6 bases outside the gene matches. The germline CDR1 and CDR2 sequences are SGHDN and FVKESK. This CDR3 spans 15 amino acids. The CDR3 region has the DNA TGTGCCAGCAGCCTTCTAGCGGCAATCACAGATACGCAGTATTTT. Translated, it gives CASSLLAAITDTQYF.

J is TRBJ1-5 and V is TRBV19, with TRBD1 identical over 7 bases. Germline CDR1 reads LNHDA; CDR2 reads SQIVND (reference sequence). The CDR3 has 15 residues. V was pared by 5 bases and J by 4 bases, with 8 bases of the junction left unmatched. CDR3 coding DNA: TGTGCCAGTAGTCTCCAGACAGGGAGGAATCAGCCCCAGCATTTT. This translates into CASSLQTGRNQPQHF.

CDR3 DNA sequence: TGCGCCAGCAGCTTGGGACTGACTTTCCACCCGAATTTCATAAATGGCTACACCTTC. Translation: CASSLGLTFHPNFINGYTF. The rearrangement joins TRBV5-1 to TRBJ1-2; no reliable D call. The CDR3 spans 19 residues. Germline V CDR1 and CDR2: SGHRS, YFSETQ. V was pared by 0 bases and J by 6 bases, with 27 bases between.